These T cell receptor beta chains were read from a single sample in a study of blood T cell repertoires in COVID-19. Sequenced by immunoSEQ multiplex PCR; TCRdb stores in-frame clones only, minus some. The table shows some 250,000 clones, with 82% occurring only once. Source material: peripheral blood. Receptor source: a woman aged 55-70 years with active or convalescent COVID-19. The CDR3 runs from the conserved cysteine through the conserved F or W. Each record gives: V gene, J gene, D gene, CDR3 protein. D genes are given only for firm matches.

v_gene: TRBV6-4; j_gene: TRBJ1-6; d_gene: NA; CDR3aa: CATPVTGHNSPLHF
v_gene: TRBV3-1/TRBV3-2; j_gene: TRBJ1-2; d_gene: NA; CDR3aa: CASSQGIRDGYTF
v_gene: TRBV3-1/TRBV3-2; j_gene: TRBJ2-1; d_gene: TRBD2; CDR3aa: CASSPIGQRGLAGANEQFF
v_gene: TRBV7-6; j_gene: TRBJ2-2; d_gene: TRBD2; CDR3aa: CASSPPSGGYTGELFF
v_gene: TRBV18; j_gene: TRBJ1-2; d_gene: NA; CDR3aa: CASSPREGGYTF
v_gene: TRBV11-1; j_gene: TRBJ1-1; d_gene: NA; CDR3aa: CASSLVRDTEAFF
v_gene: TRBV7-6; j_gene: TRBJ2-5; d_gene: NA; CDR3aa: CASKKVGLEMETQYF
v_gene: TRBV6-5; j_gene: TRBJ1-1; d_gene: TRBD1; CDR3aa: CATLRTGVGTEAFF
v_gene: TRBV6-6; j_gene: TRBJ2-5; d_gene: NA; CDR3aa: CASRETGGGETQYF
v_gene: TRBV7-2; j_gene: TRBJ2-2; d_gene: NA; CDR3aa: CASSLFGVGTGELFF
v_gene: TRBV5-6; j_gene: TRBJ2-3; d_gene: NA; CDR3aa: CASSLAPSDTQYF
v_gene: TRBV30; j_gene: TRBJ1-2; d_gene: TRBD1; CDR3aa: CAWRTNRGGYGYTF
v_gene: TRBV6-2/TRBV6-3; j_gene: TRBJ1-5; d_gene: NA; CDR3aa: CASSPNPGSNQPQHF
v_gene: TRBV19; j_gene: TRBJ1-1; d_gene: NA; CDR3aa: CASSNRRAQVTEAFF
v_gene: TRBV9; j_gene: TRBJ1-1; d_gene: NA; CDR3aa: CASSVFDGDTEAFF
v_gene: TRBV30; j_gene: TRBJ2-7; d_gene: TRBD1; CDR3aa: CAWSRGDRDIDEQYF
v_gene: TRBV12-3/TRBV12-4; j_gene: TRBJ2-1; d_gene: NA; CDR3aa: CASSHSGGGEQFF
v_gene: TRBV10-3; j_gene: TRBJ2-3; d_gene: TRBD2; CDR3aa: CAIRQASGGLSAGTDTQYF
v_gene: TRBV9; j_gene: TRBJ1-2; d_gene: TRBD1; CDR3aa: CASSNPGTGEESNGYTF
v_gene: TRBV21-1; j_gene: TRBJ2-5; d_gene: NA; CDR3aa: CASSTRQGRRETQYF
v_gene: TRBV19; j_gene: TRBJ2-2; d_gene: NA; CDR3aa: CASSTHTENTGELFF
v_gene: TRBV13; j_gene: TRBJ2-1; d_gene: TRBD2; CDR3aa: CASSPEGTSGGNEQFF
v_gene: TRBV21-1; j_gene: TRBJ1-2; d_gene: NA; CDR3aa: CASSPCGRGNYGYTF
v_gene: TRBV19; j_gene: TRBJ2-1; d_gene: NA; CDR3aa: CASSERGRNYNEQFF
v_gene: TRBV27; j_gene: TRBJ2-2; d_gene: TRBD2; CDR3aa: CASTGGRNTGELFF
v_gene: TRBV9; j_gene: TRBJ1-3; d_gene: NA; CDR3aa: CASGGEHSGNTIYF
v_gene: TRBV2; j_gene: TRBJ2-5; d_gene: TRBD1; CDR3aa: CASQRGTGRQETQYF
v_gene: TRBV9; j_gene: TRBJ1-1; d_gene: NA; CDR3aa: CASNTAGSSTEAFF
v_gene: TRBV10-3; j_gene: TRBJ2-7; d_gene: TRBD1; CDR3aa: CAIGGQGRDEQYF
v_gene: TRBV19; j_gene: TRBJ1-1; d_gene: TRBD1; CDR3aa: CASSIRDRGPPRTEAFF
v_gene: TRBV25-1; j_gene: TRBJ2-2; d_gene: TRBD1; CDR3aa: CASSRRTGQGSNTGELFF
v_gene: TRBV5-1; j_gene: TRBJ1-1; d_gene: NA; CDR3aa: CASSRSPGLNTEAFF
v_gene: TRBV3-1/TRBV3-2; j_gene: TRBJ2-1; d_gene: NA; CDR3aa: CASSQDATSRYNEQFF
v_gene: TRBV30; j_gene: TRBJ1-2; d_gene: NA; CDR3aa: CAWRTQGLNYGYTF
v_gene: TRBV19; j_gene: TRBJ1-1; d_gene: TRBD1; CDR3aa: CASSTRQGVHLDTEAFF
v_gene: TRBV7-2; j_gene: TRBJ2-7; d_gene: NA; CDR3aa: CASSRDFSSYEQYF
v_gene: TRBV2; j_gene: TRBJ2-1; d_gene: NA; CDR3aa: CASSRGAGNEQFF
v_gene: TRBV3-1/TRBV3-2; j_gene: TRBJ1-3; d_gene: NA; CDR3aa: CASSQDWGFGNTIYF